These 10 T cell receptor beta chains share one sample of origin, sequenced in a study of cytotoxic CD8 clonotypes in ibrutinib-treated CLL (dated by TCRdb to the early 2020s). Libraries were constructed by the immunoSEQ multiplex PCR assay. TCRdb took over this immuneACCESS table, retaining in-frame rearrangements with V and J assigned. Such tables are incomplete; in checked studies, under half of the missing clones stem from an unresolved V gene, and the remainder is unexplained. The sample records more than 200,000 clones, roughly three quarters of which are singletons. The ten largest clones represent 5.9% of the sample. Per the publication, the time point label means: approximately eleven months on ibrutinib. Sequencing was performed on PBMCs, taken after 12 months of ibrutinib treatment. These receptors came from a human donor with chronic lymphocytic leukemia.

This sequence joins TRBV9 and TRBJ1-1, with D unclear. The CDR3 is made up of 14 amino acids. Trimming took 4 bases from V and 1 from J, leaving 11 bases between them. Germline V gene lookup returns CDR1 SGDLS and CDR2 YYNGEE. CDR3 region: CASSLQSGNTEAFF. In DNA, the CDR3 is TGTGCCAGCAGCCTCCAATCCGGGAACACTGAAGCTTTCTTT.

The rearrangement links TRBV25-1 to TRBJ1-1; D is perhaps TRBD1 (6 bases). Germline V gene data show CDR1 as MGHDK and CDR2 as SYGVNS. The CDR3 is 16 residues long. V was trimmed by 1 base and J by 4 bases, leaving 16 bases between them. In nucleotides, the CDR3 is TGTGCCAGCAGTGAATGGGGGCAGGAAAGGAGCACTGAAGCTTTCTTT. This translates into CASSEWGQERSTEAFF.

This clone was counted between two and nine times. The V call is TRBV5-1, the J call TRBJ2-6; D may be TRBD2 (6 bases). The CDR3 consists of 15 residues. Germline CDR1 is SGHRS and CDR2 is YFSETQ. Trimming removed 7 bases at V and 3 bases at J, with 14 bases between. This chain's CDR3 is CASRLEFGGANVLTF. For the CDR3, the DNA is TGCGCCAGCCGACTAGAATTCGGTGGGGCCAACGTCCTGACTTTC.

The V and J genes are TRBV5-8 and TRBJ1-2; D ambiguous. The CDR3 is 13 residues long. Germline CDR1 and CDR2: SGHTS and YDEGEE. The V end was cut by 2 bases, the J end by 4 bases, with 9 bases between. CDR3 sequence (DNA): TGTGCCAGCAGCTTCCCAGAACTCTATGGCTACACCTTC. It is translated as CASSFPELYGYTF.

The genes are TRBV6-5 and TRBJ2-7; 8 bases align to TRBD2. Per the germline V gene, CDR1 is MNHEY and CDR2 is SVGAGI. There are 14 residues in the CDR3. The trim removed 4 bases at V and 2 bases at J, leaving 4 bases unmatched. The CDR3 DNA sequence: TGTGCCAGCAGTTCCTTCGGGAGGGCCTACGAGCAGTACTTC. Its protein is CASSSFGRAYEQYF.

This clone was seen only a few times. The J gene is TRBJ1-1, the V gene TRBV9, with unresolved D. The V end lost 4 bases, the J end lost 1 base, and 14 bases lay between the germline ends. The CDR3 consists of 15 residues. CDR1 is SGDLS, CDR2 YYNGEE, per germline. CDR3 sequence: CASSTQLTSNTEAFF. The DNA for the CDR3 is TGTGCCAGCAGCACCCAGCTAACGTCGAACACTGAAGCTTTCTTT.

This clone has just one count. The chain links TRBV29-1 to TRBJ1-2, with D unclear. Trimming left V 8 bases short and J 7 bases short, with 26 bases between. The CDR3 runs 15 residues. Germline V gene data show CDR1 as SQVTM and CDR2 as ANQGSEA. Written as DNA, the CDR3 is TGCAGCACCCCCGGCGGGGTTACGTCTTATGGTGGCTACACCTTC. This codes for CSTPGGVTSYGGYTF.

This clone was counted a few times. The chain uses TRBV7-2 and TRBJ1-4; D call uncertain. This CDR3 has 15 residues. V shed 1 base and J shed 5 bases, with 11 bases lying between them. Germline loops: CDR1 SGHTA, CDR2 FQGNSA. The CDR3 region has the DNA TGTGCCAGCAGCTTAGGGGCAGCCAGAAATGAAAAACTGTTTTTT. This encodes CASSLGAARNEKLFF.

The V gene is TRBV27, the J gene TRBJ1-4, with a tentative D call TRBD1 (6 bases). The CDR3 length is 16 residues. Germline V gives CDR1 MNHEY, CDR2 SMNVEV (reference sequence). The germline V and J ends were trimmed by 7 bases and 5 bases, with 20 bases remaining between them. The CDR3 DNA reads as TGTGCCAGCAAAGTACAGGGCGCGCTTTCGAATGAAAAACTGTTTTTT. Its translation is CASKVQGALSNEKLFF.

The chain is built from TRBV4-1 and TRBJ2-1; D not certain. This CDR3 is 14 amino acids long. Germline CDR1 MGHRA, CDR2 YSYEKL. The V and J ends lost 1 base and 7 bases respectively, with 11 bases between them. CDR3 in amino acids: CASSQARVRNEQFF. CDR3 nucleotides: TGCGCCAGCAGCCAAGCCCGGGTCCGAAATGAGCAGTTCTTC.